These 7 T cell receptor beta chains were all obtained from the same sample, sequenced in a study of shared clonotypes between healthy human individuals. Only in-frame clones appear in the TCRdb table, and some are missing; sequencing was by immunoSEQ multiplex PCR. The table includes just over 2,000,000 clones, 95% detected once. Input material: naive CD4+ T cells sorted from blood. Subset: CD45RA+ positively selected. The receptors were gathered from a man younger than 35 in good health.

This clone appeared a single time. The chain is built from TRBV2 and TRBJ1-3, with D hard to call. The V gene's germline CDR1 is SNHLY and CDR2 FYNNEI. V lost 4 bases to trimming and J lost 4 bases, with 8 bases between them. This CDR3 spans 13 amino acids. CDR3 residues: CASSVGQGNTIYF. As DNA, the CDR3 is TGTGCCAGCAGTGTGGGTCAGGGAAACACCATATATTTT.

The chain has TRBV10-3 and TRBJ1-4; D gene unclear. With 7 bases removed from V and 4 bases from J, the gap between germline ends came to 13 bases. The CDR3 spans 14 residues. Germline values: CDR1 ENHRY, CDR2 SYGVKD. The CDR3 sequence is CAIKGGQDNEKLFF. DNA for the CDR3: TGTGCCATCAAAGGAGGGCAAGATAATGAAAAACTGTTTTTT.

The chain combines TRBV30 with TRBJ1-6; TRBD1 matches at 10 bases. This CDR3 comprises 14 residues. Per the germline V gene, CDR1 is GTSNPN and CDR2 is SVGIG (reference sequence). The ends lost 3 bases at V and 9 bases at J; junction bases unmatched: 5. CDR3 in DNA: TGTGCCTGGAGAGGGACAGGGGAGAGTTCACCCCTCCACTTT. Encoded protein: CAWRGTGESSPLHF.

V is TRBV2 and J is TRBJ1-1; D is unclear. Germline loops: CDR1 SNHLY, CDR2 FYNNEI. The CDR3 extends over 12 amino acids. V lost 7 bases and J lost 6, with 12 bases in between. CDR3 region: CASTQGGPEAFF. The CDR3 DNA reads TGTGCCAGCACCCAAGGAGGTCCTGAAGCTTTCTTT.

The chain couples TRBV15 to TRBJ2-1, with 13 positions matching TRBD2. Germline CDR1 reads LNHNV; CDR2 reads YYDKDF (reference sequence). Unmatched junction bases numbered 6, after V lost 0 bases and J lost 10 bases. CDR3 length: 16 amino acids. Written as DNA, the CDR3 is TGTGCCACCAGCAGAGACCTCGGACTAGCGGGAGAGGAGCAGTTCTTC. Translated, it gives CATSRDLGLAGEEQFF.

The chain joins TRBV28 to TRBJ2-7; the D gene is possibly TRBD1 (5 bases). The CDR3 is 14 amino acids. CDR1 MDHEN and CDR2 SYDVKM come from the germline V gene. The CDR3 spells CASVRGAERSEQYF. The CDR3 region has the DNA TGTGCTTCTGTAAGGGGTGCGGAACGGAGCGAGCAGTACTTC.

The table lists this clone with a count of one. The chain has TRBV29-1 and TRBJ2-1; TRBD2 matches 9 bases. CDR1 is SQVTM and CDR2 is ANQGSEA in the germline V gene. The CDR3 spans 15 residues. V gave up 1 base and J gave up 5 bases; unmatched junction bases: 6. The CDR3 sequence is CSVEVGTSRNNEQFF. Here the CDR3 DNA reads TGCAGCGTTGAAGTCGGGACTAGCCGTAACAATGAGCAGTTCTTC.